The 4 T cell receptor beta chains below come from one sample, sequenced in a study of post-analysis software for immune sequencing data. Unique-molecular-identifier-tagged TCR beta cDNA libraries were used. TCRdb redid the calling of the PCR reads with MiXCR, one entry per CDR3 protein. The table lists hundreds of thousands of distinct CDR3 sequences, over 45% of them singletons. Study-wide results and caveats: Four or five TRBV segments, TRBV5-6, TRBV5-1 and TRBV20-1 among them, were found more frequent in patients than controls.

Their target antigens are unknown. Sequenced material: blood. The receptors originated from a girl aged 2-10 years with multiple sclerosis.

This rearrangement joins TRBV20-1 to TRBJ2-3; 8 bases fit TRBD1. This CDR3 has 16 residues. V was pared by 0 bases and J by 6 bases, with 11 bases of the junction left unmatched. CDR1 is DFQATT and CDR2 is SNEGSKA in the germline V gene (reference sequence). The CDR3 loop is CSARDHESGGMDTQYF. The DNA of the CDR3 is TGCAGTGCTAGAGATCACGAGTCAGGGGGCATGGATACGCAGTATTTT.

This chain joins TRBV4-3 and TRBJ2-3; 7 bases agree with TRBD1. With 2 bases clipped from V and 1 base from J, the junction kept 6 bases outside the gene matches. CDR1 and CDR2 from the germline V gene are LGHNA and YSLEER. This CDR3 has 16 amino acids. The CDR3 nucleotides read TGCGCCAGCAGCCAATGGCAGGGGGTTGGCACAGATACGCAGTATTTT. Translated, it gives CASSQWQGVGTDTQYF.

This clonotype was detected a few times. The chain employs TRBV29-1 and TRBJ2-7, with D possibly being TRBD1 or TRBD2 (6 bases each). Germline V gene data show CDR1 as SQVTM and CDR2 as ANQGSEA. The V gene lost 5 bases and the J gene lost 3 bases, with 17 bases spanning the gap. The length of the CDR3 is 14 residues. The DNA for the CDR3 is TGCAGCGTTCGCCGTGAGGAGGGGGACTACGAGCAGTACTTC. Its translation is CSVRREEGDYEQYF.

The rearrangement uses TRBV9 and TRBJ2-3; maybe TRBD2 (6 bases). Germline V lookup: CDR1 SGDLS, CDR2 YYNGEE. This CDR3 spans 14 amino acids. Trimming removed 0 bases from V and 3 bases from J, with 8 bases in between. The CDR3: CASSVEAGTDTQYF. DNA for the CDR3: TGTGCCAGCAGCGTAGAGGCGGGGACAGATACGCAGTATTTT.